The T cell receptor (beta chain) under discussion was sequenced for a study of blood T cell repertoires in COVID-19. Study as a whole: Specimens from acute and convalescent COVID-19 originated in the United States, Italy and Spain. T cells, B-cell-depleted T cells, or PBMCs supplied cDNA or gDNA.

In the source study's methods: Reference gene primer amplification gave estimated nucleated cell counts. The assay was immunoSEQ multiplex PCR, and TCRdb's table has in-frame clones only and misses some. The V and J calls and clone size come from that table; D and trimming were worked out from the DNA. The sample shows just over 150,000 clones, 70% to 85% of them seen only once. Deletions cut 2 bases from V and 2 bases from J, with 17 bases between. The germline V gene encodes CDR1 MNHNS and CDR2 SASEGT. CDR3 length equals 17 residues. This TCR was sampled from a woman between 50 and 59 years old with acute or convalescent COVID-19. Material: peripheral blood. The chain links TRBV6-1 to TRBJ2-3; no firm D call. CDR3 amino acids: CASSEFTAPAYTDTQYF. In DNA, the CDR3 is TGTGCCAGCAGTGAATTTACAGCACCAGCTTACACAGATACGCAGTATTTT.